By share of the sample, the clone carrying this TCR beta chain is large (0.1 to 1%). Within a library made for alpha chains, this beta chain is off target, and its count is uninformative. As to time point: sample taken at primary tumor resection. Whole RNA came from tumor, nontumor lung or frozen PBMC and was sequenced without being sorted. The data were taken from a study of spatial heterogeneity in lung cancer. V was trimmed by 6 bases and J by 4 bases, leaving 12 bases between them. CDR3 length: 13 residues. Germline assignment: CDR1 SEHNR and CDR2 FQNEAQ (reference sequence). Every cDNA TCR molecule received its own unique molecular identifier. TCRdb itself ran the 5' RACE reads through MiXCR, one entry per CDR3 protein. Here the sample spans 11,000 or so distinct CDR3 sequences, roughly 4% being singletons.

This clonotype originated in a male donor with early-stage non-small cell lung cancer. The chain has TRBV7-9 and TRBJ1-2; the D is unclear. Sequencing used normal lung tissue next to the tumor, obtained at surgery. The CDR3 protein is CASSGSGPYGYTF. CDR3 DNA sequence: TGTGCCAGCAGTGGATCGGGCCCCTATGGCTACACCTTC. Full variable domain (missing parts from reference TRBV7-9 and TRBJ1-2): DTGVSQNPRHKITKRGQNVTFRCDPISEHNRLYWYRQTLGQGPEFLTYFQNEAQLEKSRLLSDRFSAERPKGSFSTLEIQRTEQGDSAMYLCASSGSGPYGYTFGSGTRLTVV.